The 7 T cell receptor beta chains listed next were all sequenced from one sample in a study of blood T cell repertoires in COVID-19. This table comes from immunoSEQ multiplex PCR, and its TCRdb copy is limited to in-frame clones, with some not included. The sample contains roughly 240,000 clones, 84% of which appear only once. The sequenced material came from peripheral blood. The receptors derive from a man in his forties who had recovered from COVID-19.

This sequence joins TRBV5-1 and TRBJ2-5; D gene ambiguous. This CDR3 has 11 residues. Germline-derived CDR1 and CDR2 are SGHRS and YFSETQ. V gave up 3 bases and J gave up 2 bases, with 2 bases separating them. The CDR3 region is CASSSQETQYF. The CDR3 DNA reads as TGCGCCAGCAGCTCTCAAGAGACCCAGTACTTC.

This chain joins TRBV6-2 or TRBV6-3 and TRBJ1-1; TRBD1 matches at 11 bases. J lost 0 bases, V lost 2 bases, and 11 bases had no gene match. Germline loops: CDR1 MNHEY, CDR2 SVGEGT. This CDR3 region has 19 residues. This chain's CDR3 is CASSYPSTGQGAMNTEAFF. As DNA, the CDR3 is TGTGCCAGCAGTTACCCGTCCACCGGACAGGGGGCTATGAACACTGAAGCTTTCTTT.

This clone was seen a single time. This chain links TRBV5-4 with TRBJ2-2, with 13 bases that match TRBD2. CDR3 length: 15 residues. Germline loops: CDR1 SGHNT, CDR2 YYREEE (reference sequence). J lost 6 bases, V lost 4 bases, and 3 bases had no gene match. The CDR3 nucleotides read TGTGCCAGCAGCCCTGGACTAGCGGGAGCCGGGGAGCTGTTTTTT. Translation: CASSPGLAGAGELFF. Supplemented by reference TRBV5-4 and TRBJ2-2, the full variable domain reads ETGVTQSPTHLIKTRGQQVTLRCSSQSGHNTVSWYQQALGQGPQFIFQYYREEENGRGNFPPRFSGLQFPNYSSELNVNALELDDSALYLCASSPGLAGAGELFFGEGSRLTVL.

The CDR3 DNA sequence: TGTGCCAGCAGCTTAGCTCAGGGTCCGGTTGGCTACACCTTC. Its translation is CASSLAQGPVGYTF. The rearrangement uses TRBV7-2 and TRBJ1-2, with D perhaps TRBD1 (5 bases). From germline, CDR1 is SGHTA and CDR2 FQGNSA. V lost 0 bases, J lost 7 bases, and 12 bases lay in between. The CDR3 is made up of 14 amino acids.

The chain combines TRBV19 with TRBJ1-5; D might be TRBD1 (5 bases). Germline-derived CDR1 and CDR2 are LNHDA and SQIVND (reference sequence). The CDR3 sequence is 13 residues long. Trimming shortened V by 9 bases and J by 2 bases, and 11 bases separated the two germline ends. As DNA, the CDR3 is TGTGCCAGACTATTCAGGGGCAATCAGCCCCAGCATTTT. This codes for CARLFRGNQPQHF.

CDR3: CASSQGGSGGAYRQYF. The CDR3 nucleotides read TGCGCCAGCAGCCAAGGTGGTAGCGGGGGGGCGTACAGGCAGTATTTT. The rearrangement links TRBV4-1 to TRBJ2-3; 11 nucleotides align to TRBD2. This CDR3 has 16 residues. Germline V gene sequence: CDR1 MGHRA, CDR2 YSYEKL. The ends lost 1 base at V and 11 bases at J; junction bases unmatched: 11.

This clone was picked up a small number of times. The chain uses TRBV5-1 and TRBJ2-3; TRBD1 aligns across 9 bases. This CDR3 region has 17 residues. Germline assignment: CDR1 SGHRS and CDR2 YFSETQ. V lost 7 bases to trimming and J lost 9 bases; unmatched junction nucleotides: 21. CDR3 sequence reads: CASWGLAGTGKGRTQYF. The CDR3 region has the DNA TGCGCCAGCTGGGGGCTGGCCGGGACAGGGAAGGGTCGGACGCAGTATTTT.